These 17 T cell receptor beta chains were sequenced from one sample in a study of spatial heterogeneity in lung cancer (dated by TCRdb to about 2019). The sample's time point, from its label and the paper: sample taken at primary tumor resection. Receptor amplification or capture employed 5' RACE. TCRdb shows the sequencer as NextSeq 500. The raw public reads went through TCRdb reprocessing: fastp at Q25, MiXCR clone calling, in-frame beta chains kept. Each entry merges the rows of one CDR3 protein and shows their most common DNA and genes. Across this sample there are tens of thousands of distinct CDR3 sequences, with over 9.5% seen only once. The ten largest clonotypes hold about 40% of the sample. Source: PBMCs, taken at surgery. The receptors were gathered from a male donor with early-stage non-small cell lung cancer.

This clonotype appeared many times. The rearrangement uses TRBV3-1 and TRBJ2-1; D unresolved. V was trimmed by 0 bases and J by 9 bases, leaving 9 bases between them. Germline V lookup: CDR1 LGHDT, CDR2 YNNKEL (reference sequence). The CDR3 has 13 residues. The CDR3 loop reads CASSQDMVGEQFF. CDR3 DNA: TGTGCCAGCAGCCAAGATATGGTGGGTGAGCAGTTCTTC.

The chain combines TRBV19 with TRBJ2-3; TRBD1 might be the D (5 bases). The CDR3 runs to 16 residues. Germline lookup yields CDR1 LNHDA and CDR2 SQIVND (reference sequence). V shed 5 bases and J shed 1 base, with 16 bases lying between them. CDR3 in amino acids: CASSPTRQSRTDTQYF. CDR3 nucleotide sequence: TGTGCCAGTAGTCCAACTCGACAGTCCCGCACAGATACGCAGTATTTT. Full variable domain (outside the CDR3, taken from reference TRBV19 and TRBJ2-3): DGGITQSPKYLFRKEGQNVTLSCEQNLNHDAMYWYRQDPGQGLRLIYYSQIVNDFQKGDIAEGYSVSREKKESFPLTVTSAQKNPTAFYLCASSPTRQSRTDTQYFGPGTRLTVL.

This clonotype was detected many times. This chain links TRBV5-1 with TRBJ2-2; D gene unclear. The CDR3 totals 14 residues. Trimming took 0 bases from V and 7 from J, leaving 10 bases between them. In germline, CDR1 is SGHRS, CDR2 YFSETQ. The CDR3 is CASSLVPAGGELFF. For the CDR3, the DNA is TGCGCCAGCAGCTTGGTTCCGGCTGGCGGGGAGCTGTTTTTT.

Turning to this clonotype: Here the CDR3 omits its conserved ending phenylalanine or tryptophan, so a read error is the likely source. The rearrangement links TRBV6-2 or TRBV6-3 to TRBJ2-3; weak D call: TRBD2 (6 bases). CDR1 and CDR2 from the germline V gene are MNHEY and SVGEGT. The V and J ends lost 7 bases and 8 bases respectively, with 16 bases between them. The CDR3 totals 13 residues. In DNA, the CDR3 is TGTGCCAGCACCGAACCCCCGGGGGTTACGCAGTATTAT. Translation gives CASTEPPGVTQYY.

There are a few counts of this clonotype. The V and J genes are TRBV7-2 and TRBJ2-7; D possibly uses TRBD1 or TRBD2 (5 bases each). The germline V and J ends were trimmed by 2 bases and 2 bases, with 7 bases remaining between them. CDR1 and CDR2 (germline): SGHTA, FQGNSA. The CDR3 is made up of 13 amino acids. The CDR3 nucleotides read TGTGCCAGCAGCTTAACGGGACCCTACGAGCAGTACTTC. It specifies CASSLTGPYEQYF.

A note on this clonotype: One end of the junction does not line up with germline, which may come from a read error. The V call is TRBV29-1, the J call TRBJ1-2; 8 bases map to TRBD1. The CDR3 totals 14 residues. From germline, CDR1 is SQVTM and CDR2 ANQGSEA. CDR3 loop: CSVLFDRGHHGHTF. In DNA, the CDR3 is TGCAGCGTGCTCTTTGACAGGGGACATCATGGCCACACCTTC. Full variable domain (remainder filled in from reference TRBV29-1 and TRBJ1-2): SAVISQKPSRDICQRGTSLTIQCQVDSQVTMMFWYRQQPGQSLTLIATANQGSEATYESGFVIDKFPISRPNLTFSTLTVSNMSPEDSSIYLCSVLFDRGHHGHTFGSGTRLTVV.

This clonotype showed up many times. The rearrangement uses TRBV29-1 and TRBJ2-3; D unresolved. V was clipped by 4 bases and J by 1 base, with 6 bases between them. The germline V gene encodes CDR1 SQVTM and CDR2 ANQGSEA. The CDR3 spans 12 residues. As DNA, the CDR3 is TGCAGCGTTGTGAAGGGCACAGATACGCAGTATTTT. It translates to CSVVKGTDTQYF.

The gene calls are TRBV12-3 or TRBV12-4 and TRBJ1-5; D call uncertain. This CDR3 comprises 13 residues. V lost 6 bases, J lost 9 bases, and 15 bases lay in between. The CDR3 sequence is CASSPGGTGPQHF. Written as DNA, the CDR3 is TGTGCCAGCAGCCCCGGCGGCACGGGGCCCCAGCATTTT.

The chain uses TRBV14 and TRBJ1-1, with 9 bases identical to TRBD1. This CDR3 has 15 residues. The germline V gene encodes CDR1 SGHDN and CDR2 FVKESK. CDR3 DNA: TGTGTTCCCTTGGGACAGGGAGGAAAGAACACTGAAGCTTTCTTT. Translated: CVPLGQGGKNTEAFF.

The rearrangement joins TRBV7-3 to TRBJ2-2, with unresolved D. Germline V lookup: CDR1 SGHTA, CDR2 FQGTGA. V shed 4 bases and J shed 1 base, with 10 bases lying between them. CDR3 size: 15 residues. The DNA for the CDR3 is TGTGCCAGCAGCTCGGCCCCCGTGAACACCGGGGAGCTGTTTTTT. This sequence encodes CASSSAPVNTGELFF.

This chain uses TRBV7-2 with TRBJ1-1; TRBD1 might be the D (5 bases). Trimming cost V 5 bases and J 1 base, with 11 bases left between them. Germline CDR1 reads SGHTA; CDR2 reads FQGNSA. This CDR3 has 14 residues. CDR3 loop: CASSGGPPNTEAFF. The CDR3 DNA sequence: TGTGCCAGCAGCGGGGGACCCCCGAACACTGAAGCTTTCTTT.

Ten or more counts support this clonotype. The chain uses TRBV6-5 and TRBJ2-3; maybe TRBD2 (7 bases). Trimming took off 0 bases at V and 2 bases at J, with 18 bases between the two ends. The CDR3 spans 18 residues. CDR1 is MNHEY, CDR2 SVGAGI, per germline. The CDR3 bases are TGTGCCAGCAGTTACTCCTCCGGGGGGCTATCTTTCACAGATACGCAGTATTTT. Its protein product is CASSYSSGGLSFTDTQYF.

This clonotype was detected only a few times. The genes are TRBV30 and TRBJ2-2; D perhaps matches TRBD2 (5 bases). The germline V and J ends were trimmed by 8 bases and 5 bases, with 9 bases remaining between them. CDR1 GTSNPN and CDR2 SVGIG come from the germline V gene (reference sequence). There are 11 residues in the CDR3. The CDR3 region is CASTRTGELFF. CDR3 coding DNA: TGTGCCAGTACTAGGACCGGGGAGCTGTTTTTT.

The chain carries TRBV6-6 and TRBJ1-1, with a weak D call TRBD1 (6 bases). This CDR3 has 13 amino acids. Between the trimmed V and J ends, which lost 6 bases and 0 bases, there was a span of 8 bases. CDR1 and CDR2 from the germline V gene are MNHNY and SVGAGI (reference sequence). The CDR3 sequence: CASSRQVNTEAFF. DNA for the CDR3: TGTGCCAGCAGCAGACAGGTGAACACTGAAGCTTTCTTT.

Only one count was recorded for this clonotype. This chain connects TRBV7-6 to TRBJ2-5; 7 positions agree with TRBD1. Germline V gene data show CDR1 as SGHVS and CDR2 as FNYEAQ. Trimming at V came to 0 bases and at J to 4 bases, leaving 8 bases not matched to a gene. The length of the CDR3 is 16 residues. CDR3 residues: CASSLADREVLETQYF. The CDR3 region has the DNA TGTGCCAGCAGCTTAGCAGACAGGGAAGTGCTAGAGACCCAGTACTTC. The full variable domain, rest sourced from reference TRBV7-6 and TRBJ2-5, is GAGVSQSPRYKVTKRGQDVALRCDPISGHVSLYWYRQALGQGPEFLTYFNYEAQQDKSGLPNDRFSAERPEGSISTLTIQRTEQRDSAMYRCASSLADREVLETQYFGPGTRLLVL.

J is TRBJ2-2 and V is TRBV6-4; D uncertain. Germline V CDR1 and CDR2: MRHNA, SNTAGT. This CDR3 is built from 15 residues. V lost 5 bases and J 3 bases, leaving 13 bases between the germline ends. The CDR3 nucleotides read TGTGCCAGCAGTAGGTCCAGCCAGCACACCGGGGAGCTGTTTTTT. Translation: CASSRSSQHTGELFF.

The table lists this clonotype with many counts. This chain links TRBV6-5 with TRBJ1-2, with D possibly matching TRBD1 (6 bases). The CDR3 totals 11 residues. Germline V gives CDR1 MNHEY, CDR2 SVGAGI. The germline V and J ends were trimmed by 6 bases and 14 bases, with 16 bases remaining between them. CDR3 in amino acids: CASSSHSDRTF. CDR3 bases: TGTGCCAGCAGCTCACACTCGGACAGAACCTTC.